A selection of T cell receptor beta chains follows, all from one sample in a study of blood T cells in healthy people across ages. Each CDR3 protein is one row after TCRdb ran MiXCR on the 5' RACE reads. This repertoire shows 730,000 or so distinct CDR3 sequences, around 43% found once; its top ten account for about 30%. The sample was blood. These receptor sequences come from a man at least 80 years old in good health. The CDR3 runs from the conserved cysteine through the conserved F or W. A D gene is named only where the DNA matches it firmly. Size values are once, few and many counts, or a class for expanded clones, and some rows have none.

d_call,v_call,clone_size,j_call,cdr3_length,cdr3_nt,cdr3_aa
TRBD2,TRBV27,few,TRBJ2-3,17,TGTGCCAGCAGTAGACTAGCGGGAGGGCCGGGAACAGATACGCAGTATTTT,CASSRLAGGPGTDTQYF
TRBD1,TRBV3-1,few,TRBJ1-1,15,TGTGCCAGCAGCCAACTCGGGACAGGGAACACTGAAGCTTTCTTT,CASSQLGTGNTEAFF
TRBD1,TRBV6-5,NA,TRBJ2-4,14,TGTGCCAGCAGTTTAGGGGGCGTGAGAAACATTCAGTACTTC,CASSLGGVRNIQYF
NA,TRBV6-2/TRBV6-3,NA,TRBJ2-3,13,TGTGCCAGCAGTTGGGTAGGGGAAGATACGCAGTATTTT,CASSWVGEDTQYF
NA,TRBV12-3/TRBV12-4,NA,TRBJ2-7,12,TGTGCCAGCAGTTTTTCGATTTACGAGCAGTACTTC,CASSFSIYEQYF
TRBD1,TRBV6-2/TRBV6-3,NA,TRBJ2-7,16,TGTGCCAGCAGTTACTCCCTCCACAGGGGGTACAATGAGCAGTACTTC,CASSYSLHRGYNEQYF
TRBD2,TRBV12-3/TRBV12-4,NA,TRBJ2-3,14,TGTGCCAGCAACTGGCGGGGGGGCGCAAGGGCGCAGTATTTT,CASNWRGGARAQYF
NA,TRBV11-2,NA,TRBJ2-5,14,TGTGCCAGCAGCTACTCCGCCCCTGGAGAGACCCAGTACTTC,CASSYSAPGETQYF
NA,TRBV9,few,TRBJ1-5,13,TGTGCCAGCAGCGCCTTAGAGAATCAGCCCCAGCATTTT,CASSALENQPQHF
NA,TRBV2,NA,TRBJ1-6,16,TGTGCCAGCAGTGAAGTGACAGCCCAAGGAAATTCACCCCTCCACTTT,CASSEVTAQGNSPLHF
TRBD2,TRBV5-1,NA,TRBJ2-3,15,TGCGCCAGCATGCGCGGGGGTTCGGGCACAGATACGCAGTATTTT,CASMRGGSGTDTQYF
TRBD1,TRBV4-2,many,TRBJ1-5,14,TGTGCCAGCAGCCTACAGGGGAGCAATCAGCCCCAGCATTTT,CASSLQGSNQPQHF
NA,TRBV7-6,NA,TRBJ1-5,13,TGTGCCAGCAGCTTGCAGGGTTCGCAGCCCCAGCATTTT,CASSLQGSQPQHF
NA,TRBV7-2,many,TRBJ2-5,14,TGTGCCAGCAGCTTTGGGACCACGGGGGAGACCCAGTACTTC,CASSFGTTGETQYF
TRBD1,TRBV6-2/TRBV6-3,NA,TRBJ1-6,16,TGTGCCAGCAGGCCCTCGACAGGGGGCAAGAATTCACCCCTCCACTTT,CASRPSTGGKNSPLHF
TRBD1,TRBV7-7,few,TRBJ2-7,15,TGTGCCAGCAGCCCCAGACAGGGCGCGAACTACGAGCAGTACTTC,CASSPRQGANYEQYF
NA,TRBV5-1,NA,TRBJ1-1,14,TGCGCCAGCAGCTTGGGGGGGACTGCAACGGAAGCTTTCTTT,CASSLGGTATEAFF
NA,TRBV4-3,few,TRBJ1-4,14,TGCGCCAGCAGCCACGACAGGACTAATGAAAAACTGTTTTTT,CASSHDRTNEKLFF
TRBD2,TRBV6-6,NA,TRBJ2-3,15,TGTGCCAGCTTATCTCTAGCGGCTAGCACAGATACGCAGTATTTT,CASLSLAASTDTQYF
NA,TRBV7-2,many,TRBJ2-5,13,TGTGCCAGCAGCTTAAGGCCGCAAGAGACCCAGTACTTC,CASSLRPQETQYF
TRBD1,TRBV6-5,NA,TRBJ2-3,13,TGTGCCAGCAGGTCCGACAGGGGTAATACGCAGTATTTT,CASRSDRGNTQYF
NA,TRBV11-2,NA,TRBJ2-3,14,TGTGCCAGCAGCTTATCCCTAAACACAGATACGCAGTATTTT,CASSLSLNTDTQYF
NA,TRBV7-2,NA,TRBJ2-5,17,TGTGCCAGCGGCTTAGGCCAAGGGGGGCCAGAAAAAGAGACCCAGTACTTC,CASGLGQGGPEKETQYF
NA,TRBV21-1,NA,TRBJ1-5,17,TGTGCCGGCAGCAAAGTTCCAGGGAGGTATAGCAATCAGCCCCAGCATTTT,CAGSKVPGRYSNQPQHF
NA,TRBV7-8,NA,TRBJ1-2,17,TGTGCCAGCAGCCTCCGGGACGGGCCTTGGGGGACCTATGGCTACACCTTC,CASSLRDGPWGTYGYTF
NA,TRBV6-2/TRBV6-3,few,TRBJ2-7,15,TGTGCCAGCAGCCACGGACATGTTAGCTCCTACGAGCAGTACTTC,CASSHGHVSSYEQYF
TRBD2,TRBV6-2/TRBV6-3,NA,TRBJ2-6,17,TGTGCCAGCAGAGAGGGACTACTCCTCTCTGGGGCCAACGTCCTGACTTTC,CASREGLLLSGANVLTF
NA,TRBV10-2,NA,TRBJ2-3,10,TGCGCCAGCAACACAGATACGCAGTATTTT,CASNTDTQYF
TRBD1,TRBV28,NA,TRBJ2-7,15,TGTGCCAGCAGCCTAAAACAGGGGGCGCAGGGCGAGCAGTACTTC,CASSLKQGAQGEQYF
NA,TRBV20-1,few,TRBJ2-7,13,TGCAGTGCTTTCACAGGGAGTATCCACGAGCAGTACTTC,CSAFTGSIHEQYF
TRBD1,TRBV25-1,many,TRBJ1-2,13,TGTGCCAGCACTCAGGACAGGGCTAATGGCTACACCTTC,CASTQDRANGYTF
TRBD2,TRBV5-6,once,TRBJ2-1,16,TGTGCCAGCAGCTTGGTTACAGCGGGAGGCTTCAATGAGCAGTTCTTC,CASSLVTAGGFNEQFF
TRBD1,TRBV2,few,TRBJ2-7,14,TGTGCCAGCAGTACCGGGACAGGGTTATACGAGCAGTACTTC,CASSTGTGLYEQYF
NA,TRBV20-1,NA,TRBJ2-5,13,TGCAGTGGAGTAGTGGACACCCAAGAGACCCAGTACTTC,CSGVVDTQETQYF
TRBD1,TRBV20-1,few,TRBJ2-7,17,TGCAGTGCTAGGTCGGTCGGGGCCGGGACAGGGATTCGCGAGCAGTACTTC,CSARSVGAGTGIREQYF
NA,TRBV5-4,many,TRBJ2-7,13,TGTGCCAGCAGCTTGGGACTGGACTACGAGCAGTACTTC,CASSLGLDYEQYF
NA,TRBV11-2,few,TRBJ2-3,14,TGTGCCAGCAGCTTAGGTGATAGGACAGATACGCAGTATTTT,CASSLGDRTDTQYF
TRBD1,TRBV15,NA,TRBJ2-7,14,TGTGCCACCAGCAGAAACAGGGGGAGCGACGAGCAGTACTTC,CATSRNRGSDEQYF
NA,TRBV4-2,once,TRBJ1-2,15,TGTGCCAGCAGCCAACCGGACGGAGCTAACTATGGCTACACCTTC,CASSQPDGANYGYTF
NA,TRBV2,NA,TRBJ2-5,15,TGTGCCAGCAGTGACAATAGGGGGTCCCAAGAGACCCAGTACTTC,CASSDNRGSQETQYF
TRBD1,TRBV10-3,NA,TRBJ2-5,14,TGTGCCATCAGTGGACAGGGGATTTCAGAGACCCAGTACTTC,CAISGQGISETQYF
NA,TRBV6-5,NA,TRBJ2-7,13,TGTGCCATCGGGAGGGGACAGTTTTACGAGCAGTACTTC,CAIGRGQFYEQYF
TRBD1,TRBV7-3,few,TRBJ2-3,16,TGTGCCAGCAGCTACGACAGGGGCCATGGCGCAGATACGCAGTATTTT,CASSYDRGHGADTQYF
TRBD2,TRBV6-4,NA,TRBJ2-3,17,TGTGCCAGCAGTGACTCGATGCTAGCGGGGGGCCGAAATACGCAGTATTTT,CASSDSMLAGGRNTQYF
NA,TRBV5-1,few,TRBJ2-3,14,TGCGCCAGCAGCGTACGACAGGGCACAGATACGCAGTATTTT,CASSVRQGTDTQYF
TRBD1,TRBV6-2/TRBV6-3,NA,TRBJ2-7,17,TGTGCCAGCAGTAATTCCCTCGGGACAGGGTTCAACTACGAGCAGTACTTC,CASSNSLGTGFNYEQYF
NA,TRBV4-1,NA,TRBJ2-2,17,TGCGTCAGCACCGATGTCCCCGGTGGAACCAACACCGGGGAGCTGTTTTTT,CVSTDVPGGTNTGELFF